This is a list of T cell receptor beta chains from one sample in a study of blood T cell repertoires in COVID-19. Method: immunoSEQ multiplex PCR; TCRdb's copy keeps in-frame clones and lacks some. Among about 390,000 clones listed, roughly 86% were seen once. Sequenced material: peripheral blood. All receptors derive from an older woman with COVID-19, enrolled during active disease. CDR3s include the opening cysteine and the closing phenylalanine or tryptophan. The order of the fields is CDR3 length, V gene, CDR3 protein.

len: 16; v_gene: TRBV7-2; CDR3aa: CASSTYTTRVDYGYTF
len: 16; v_gene: TRBV5-8; CDR3aa: CASSLRSSGAADTQYF
len: 16; v_gene: TRBV28; CDR3aa: CASSPPLAGVLGEQYF
len: 14; v_gene: TRBV5-6; CDR3aa: CASSLPGQGSEQYF
len: 13; v_gene: TRBV30; CDR3aa: CAWSPRWNEKLFF
len: 16; v_gene: TRBV7-9; CDR3aa: CASSLAIGERAYGYTF
len: 15; v_gene: TRBV6-5; CDR3aa: CASSPLTGSNTEAFF
len: 11; v_gene: TRBV2; CDR3aa: CASSSTDTQYF
len: 15; v_gene: TRBV6-5; CDR3aa: CASSVTGGRTGELFF
len: 12; v_gene: TRBV5-1; CDR3aa: CASSLFSYEQYF
len: 13; v_gene: TRBV10-3; CDR3aa: CAISEYRDYGYTF
len: 12; v_gene: TRBV6-1; CDR3aa: CASSEGGFEAFF
len: 13; v_gene: TRBV6-5; CDR3aa: CASRLTSPNEQYF
len: 14; v_gene: TRBV6-5; CDR3aa: CASAQGRVNNEQYF
len: 15; v_gene: TRBV10-1; CDR3aa: CASSDRAGSGNTIYF
len: 16; v_gene: TRBV7-9; CDR3aa: CASSLEGRGPGNTIYF
len: 13; v_gene: TRBV3-1/TRBV3-2; CDR3aa: CASSKQPNQPQHF